This TCR beta chain was sequenced in a study of graft-versus-host responses after intestinal transplantation. In the study overall: Every transplant recipient was induced with anti-thymocyte globulin, then maintained on tacrolimus and steroids for roughly 3 years.

Germline V CDR1 and CDR2: KGHSY, FQNENV. V lost 4 bases, J lost 0 bases, and 1 base stayed unmatched. CDR3 length equals 14 residues. In this sample, this clone turned up a few times. TCRdb's copy holds only in-frame clones and misses some; the assay was immunoSEQ multiplex PCR. This repertoire shows around 20,000 clones, around 42% found once; its top ten account for about 0.9%. This TCR derives from a human patient who received an intestinal transplant. The sample consisted of alloreactive CD4+ T cells from a mixed lymphocyte reaction culture, taken before intestinal transplant. Subset here: CFSE-low proliferating T cells sorted from approximately six-day pre-transplant mixed lymphocyte reaction (GvH or HvG direction). The chain employs TRBV16 and TRBJ1-1; 8 nucleotides line up with TRBD1. For the CDR3, the DNA is TGTGCCAGCAGCCGACAGGGGTTGAACACTGAAGCTTTCTTT. It specifies CASSRQGLNTEAFF.